Reported below is one TCR beta chain. The antigen remains undetermined. CD45RO negativity and positive selection for CCR7 defined naive CD8 cells, a population that excluded terminally differentiated effector memory CD45RA+ cells. Donors were Caucasian adults residing in Nashville, Tennessee, USA. Each subset's genomic DNA was split evenly across several immunoSEQ plates. Replicate PCRs run on sorted subsets employed around 200 ng DNA, 30,000 to 35,000 T cell genomes. Profiled with immunoSEQ multiplex PCR; TCRdb holds only in-frame clones, not every one. The sample shows about 2 million clones, about 95% of them seen only once. There are 17 residues in the CDR3. Per the germline V gene, CDR1 is MNHEY and CDR2 is SMNVEV (reference sequence). V lost 0 bases, J lost 0 bases, and 9 bases lay in between. This entry belongs to a study of shared clonotypes between healthy human individuals. Broader study findings: When naive CD4 clonotypes were compared across a few donors, 4% to 6.5% were shared.

Sequencing was done on a sample of naive CD8+ T cells sorted from blood. This chain joins TRBV27 and TRBJ1-6; D might be TRBD1 (5 bases). The receptor was isolated from a man aged 18 to 35 in good health. The CDR3 loop is CASSLSTESSYNSPLHF. In DNA form, the CDR3 reads TGTGCCAGCAGTTTATCGACAGAGAGCTCCTATAATTCACCCCTCCACTTT.